This T cell receptor (beta chain) was sequenced during a study of early T cells in non-severe SARS-CoV-2 infection. Study details: RNA in bulk from unsorted whole blood was sequenced, and chains were unpaired.

Study results and limitations: VDJdb-based annotation leaned toward anti-spike CD8 responses and missed private and CD4 specificities.

The CDR3 runs 17 residues. Per germline, CDR1 SGHAT and CDR2 FQNNGV. The V and J ends lost 5 bases and 3 bases respectively, with 21 bases between them. Unique molecular identifiers were added to individual cDNA molecules. TCRdb called the 5' RACE reads again in MiXCR, with one record for every CDR3 protein. The data show 20,000 to 30,000 distinct CDR3 sequences, around 4.5% seen once. This clonotype was recorded at least ten times. Its antigen is unidentified. The sequence came from an adult who was a healthcare worker with PCR-confirmed SARS-CoV-2 infection or an uninfected control (not recorded which). Sample: whole blood. This chain uses TRBV11-2 with TRBJ2-3; D may be TRBD1 or TRBD2 (5 bases each). The CDR3 spells CASSLRGLQGGTDTQYF. The DNA of the CDR3 is TGTGCCAGCAGCCTCCGGGGTCTCCAGGGTGGAACAGATACGCAGTATTTT.